Each of the 23 T cell receptor beta chains below was sequenced from the same sample in a study of blood T cells in healthy people across ages. The second PCR ran about 6 to 12 cycles with a sample-barcoded 5' primer and J-beta primers. MiXCR was run by TCRdb on the 5' RACE reads, yielding one entry per CDR3 protein. This sample has 550,000 to 800,000 distinct CDR3 sequences, with more than 20% found just once. The sample comprised blood. The receptor set was obtained from a man aged 70-80 years in good health.

This clonotype was seen a handful of times. One junction end does not reproduce the germline sequence, and a read error may be involved. This sequence joins TRBV4-2 and TRBJ1-2; 9 bases map to TRBD1. The CDR3 length is 16 residues. Germline V gives CDR1 LGHNA, CDR2 YNFKEQ. The CDR3 DNA is TGTACCAGCAGCCAGGGCCCCTTACAGGGGGCCGGGGGCTACACCTTC. Its translation: CTSSQGPLQGAGGYTF.

V usage is TRBV3-1 and J usage is TRBJ2-1; D is possibly TRBD1 (5 bases). With the DNA end fitting TRBJ2-7 better, the J assignment may be wrong. The CDR3 is 14 amino acids. Germline CDR1 is LGHDT and CDR2 is YNNKEL (reference sequence). CDR3 nucleotide sequence: TGTGCCAGCAGCCAAGATACCCAAGGGGACGAGCAGTACTTC. Its translation is CASSQDTQGDEQYF.

V and J are TRBV4-3 and TRBJ2-1, with D tentatively TRBD2 (7 bases). Deletions cut 0 bases from V and 0 bases from J, with 12 bases between. Looked up from germline, CDR1 is LGHNA and CDR2 is YSLEER. This CDR3 comprises 17 residues. The CDR3 DNA reads TGCGCCAGCAGCCAAGACGGGGGCGGGAGCTCCTACAATGAGCAGTTCTTC. It is translated as CASSQDGGGSSYNEQFF.

A few counts support this clonotype. CDR3 bases: TGTGCCAGCAGAAGAGGACGGAACCAAGAGACCCAGTACTTC. This gives the protein CASRRGRNQETQYF. The chain joins TRBV27 to TRBJ2-5; no reliable D call. The CDR3 is 14 amino acids. Trimming removed 6 bases from V and 0 bases from J, with 11 bases in between. Germline V gene data show CDR1 as MNHEY and CDR2 as SMNVEV (reference sequence).

This sequence joins TRBV20-1 and TRBJ1-6, with a possible D match to TRBD1 (6 bases). Trimming shortened V by 6 bases and J by 7 bases, and 10 bases separated the two germline ends. This CDR3 region has 12 residues. Germline CDR1 is DFQATT and CDR2 is SNEGSKA (reference sequence). The CDR3 sequence is CSAGGGNSPLHF. CDR3 DNA sequence: TGCAGTGCCGGGGGCGGGAATTCACCCCTCCACTTT.

The gene calls are TRBV9 and TRBJ2-1; tentative D call: TRBD2 (5 bases). Trimming took 3 bases from V and 0 from J, leaving 13 bases between them. The CDR3 runs 16 residues. CDR1 and CDR2 from the germline V gene are SGDLS and YYNGEE. CDR3 nucleotides: TGTGCCAGCAGCGGACACAGCGGATTCTCCTACAATGAGCAGTTCTTC. Its translation is CASSGHSGFSYNEQFF.

The table lists this clonotype with many counts. CDR3 region: CATGSSSYNEQFF. The DNA of the CDR3 is TGTGCCACTGGTAGCAGCTCCTACAATGAGCAGTTCTTC. This sequence joins TRBV12-3 or TRBV12-4 and TRBJ2-1; D remains ambiguous. V lost 10 bases, J lost 0 bases, and 10 bases lay in between. CDR3 length: 13 amino acids.

This clonotype was seen at least ten times. V and J are TRBV18 and TRBJ2-5; D might be TRBD1 (6 bases). The CDR3 extends over 14 amino acids. V lost 1 base and J 5 bases, leaving 11 bases between the germline ends. CDR1 is KGHSH and CDR2 is LQKENI in the germline V gene. The CDR3 coding sequence is TGTGCCAGCTCACCACGTGGCCAGGGGGAGACCCAGTACTTC. This encodes CASSPRGQGETQYF.

This sequence joins TRBV28 and TRBJ2-7; D could derive from TRBD1 or TRBD2 (6 bases each). V shed 5 bases and J shed 7 bases, with 18 bases lying between them. This CDR3 contains 14 residues. Germline V gene data show CDR1 as MDHEN and CDR2 as SYDVKM. The DNA of the CDR3 is TGTGCCAGCAGTCTCGGAGGGACACCCCTGGAGCAGTACTTC. Translated: CASSLGGTPLEQYF.

The chain carries TRBV3-1 and TRBJ2-5, with 7 nucleotides matching TRBD2. J gave up 4 bases and V 0 bases, and 8 bases lay outside the gene matches. The CDR3 extends over 16 amino acids. The germline CDR1 and CDR2 sequences are LGHDT and YNNKEL (reference sequence). The CDR3 DNA reads as TGTGCCAGCAGCCAAGATTCGGGTGGCGGGGGAGAGACCCAGTACTTC. The encoded protein is CASSQDSGGGGETQYF.

The V gene is TRBV20-1, the J gene TRBJ1-4; TRBD1 might be the D (6 bases). There are 13 residues in the CDR3. CDR1 DFQATT and CDR2 SNEGSKA come from the germline V gene (reference sequence). Between the trimmed V and J ends, which lost 4 bases and 1 base, there was a span of 7 bases. CDR3 protein: CSAKQGTNEKLFF. The DNA for the CDR3 is TGCAGTGCTAAACAGGGAACTAATGAAAAACTGTTTTTT.

This clonotype was seen at least ten times. The chain combines TRBV6-6 with TRBJ2-3; D is possibly TRBD2 (5 bases). V lost 0 bases and J 4 bases, leaving 14 bases between the germline ends. Germline CDR1 reads MNHNY; CDR2 reads SVGAGI (reference sequence). There are 16 residues in the CDR3. This CDR3 reads CASSYSYGIGADTQYF. The CDR3 DNA sequence: TGTGCCAGCAGTTACTCGTACGGGATCGGGGCAGATACGCAGTATTTT.

The chain couples TRBV19 to TRBJ1-1; 7 bases are a match to TRBD1. The V and J ends lost 5 bases and 3 bases, in that order; junction bases with no gene match: 6. This CDR3 is built from 14 residues. Germline V gene lookup returns CDR1 LNHDA and CDR2 SQIVND (reference sequence). The CDR3 DNA is TGTGCCAGTAGTCAAGGGGGCGGATACACTGAAGCTTTCTTT. Its protein is CASSQGGGYTEAFF. The entire variable domain, with the rest obtained from reference TRBV19 and TRBJ1-1, is as follows: DGGITQSPKYLFRKEGQNVTLSCEQNLNHDAMYWYRQDPGQGLRLIYYSQIVNDFQKGDIAEGYSVSREKKESFPLTVTSAQKNPTAFYLCASSQGGGYTEAFFGQGTRLTVV.

This chain joins TRBV29-1 and TRBJ2-1, with D hard to call. V lost 1 base and J 0 bases, leaving 13 bases between the germline ends. Germline-derived CDR1 and CDR2 are SQVTM and ANQGSEA. The CDR3 extends over 16 amino acids. Written as DNA, the CDR3 is TGCAGCGTTGAAGGCGACATCCGTTCCTCCTACAATGAGCAGTTCTTC. It yields the protein CSVEGDIRSSYNEQFF.

There are a few counts of this clonotype. This sequence joins TRBV10-3 and TRBJ2-3, with D perhaps given as TRBD1 or TRBD2 (6 bases each). Germline V gene lookup returns CDR1 ENHRY and CDR2 SYGVKD. The CDR3 runs 16 residues. The V end was cut by 8 bases, the J end by 4 bases, with 22 bases between. CDR3 region: CAIAPGGGEGSDTQYF. CDR3 DNA sequence: TGTGCCATCGCCCCCGGAGGGGGAGAGGGCTCAGATACGCAGTATTTT.

This clonotype came up once. The chain employs TRBV7-9 and TRBJ1-4; weak D call: TRBD1 (5 bases). Germline V gene lookup returns CDR1 SEHNR and CDR2 FQNEAQ (reference sequence). V lost 3 bases and J 8 bases, leaving 16 bases between the germline ends. This CDR3 spans 15 amino acids. CDR3 protein: CASSFGAVGGEKLFF. CDR3 DNA: TGTGCCAGCAGCTTCGGGGCCGTGGGAGGGGAAAAACTGTTTTTT.

About this clonotype itself: A single base separates this from a much larger clone, so it may be a read error. This sequence joins TRBV28 and TRBJ2-7, with unresolved D. This CDR3 is 13 amino acids long. The germline gives CDR1 MDHEN, CDR2 SYDVKM. CDR3 nucleotide sequence: TGTGCCGGCAGTGGCAGCGTGCCTATTGAGCAGTACTTC. Its protein product is CAGSGSVPIEQYF.

CDR3 sequence reads: CSAKFGAGHEEKLFF. The DNA for the CDR3 is TGCAGTGCTAAGTTCGGGGCAGGGCACGAGGAAAAACTGTTTTTT. The chain combines TRBV20-1 with TRBJ1-4, with a possible D match to TRBD1 (5 bases). The ends were cut back, 4 bases at V and 8 bases at J, with 20 bases in the middle. This CDR3 region has 15 residues. Per the germline V gene, CDR1 is DFQATT and CDR2 is SNEGSKA (reference sequence).

This clonotype showed up just a few times. The chain uses TRBV29-1 and TRBJ2-5; 10 bases map to TRBD1. CDR1 and CDR2 from the germline V gene are SQVTM and ANQGSEA. V was pared by 1 base and J by 4 bases, with 6 bases of the junction left unmatched. The CDR3 totals 15 residues. The CDR3 sequence is CSVEGATGGRETQYF. The CDR3 DNA is TGCAGCGTTGAAGGGGCGACAGGGGGCCGAGAGACCCAGTACTTC.

To note about this clonotype: A junction boundary mismatches the germline segment, possibly from a read error. This rearrangement joins TRBV18 to TRBJ2-5; possibly TRBD1 for D (7 bases). Germline CDR1 KGHSH, CDR2 LQKENI. The CDR3 is 15 residues long. CDR3 DNA sequence: TGTGCCAGCTTACCAAGACAGGGAGGCCAAGAGACCCAGTACTTC. Amino acid sequence: CASLPRQGGQETQYF.

Only a few counts were recorded for this clonotype. The V call is TRBV18, the J call TRBJ1-5, with a possible D match to TRBD1 (5 bases). The CDR3 sequence is 13 residues long. V lost 5 bases and J 6 bases, leaving 11 bases between the germline ends. Germline CDR1 and CDR2: KGHSH and LQKENI. The CDR3 DNA reads TGTGCCAGCTCAGATTACAGGTCTCAGCCCCAGCATTTT. This encodes CASSDYRSQPQHF.

In this sample, this clonotype turned up a few times. A much more abundant neighbour one base away suggests this may be a read error. V and J are TRBV15 and TRBJ1-4; D unclear. Germline CDR1 and CDR2: LNHNV and YYDKDF (reference sequence). The CDR3 contains 15 residues. V lost 0 bases and J lost 5, with 10 bases in between. CDR3 sequence: CATSRDFVDNEKLFF. CDR3 in DNA: TGTGCCACCAGCAGAGATTTTGTAGACAATGAAAAACTGTTTTTT.

This clonotype was counted between two and nine times. The chain joins TRBV4-3 to TRBJ1-1, with no clear D. In germline, CDR1 is LGHNA, CDR2 YSLEER. V was pared by 1 base and J by 3 bases, with 12 bases between. The CDR3 is 15 residues long. CDR3 in DNA: TGCGCCAGCAGCCAAGGTATGGGCGCGGACACTGAAGCTTTCTTT. This sequence encodes CASSQGMGADTEAFF.